The source of this TCR beta chain is a study of PD-1 blockade in classical Hodgkin lymphoma. Trimming shortened V by 4 bases and J by 4 bases, and 11 bases separated the two germline ends. The germline V gene has CDR1 KGHSH and CDR2 LQKENI. CDR3 length equals 14 residues. Following autologous stem cell transplantation, relapse occurred in every patient, and exposure to brentuximab vedotin varied. Clones were read by immunoSEQ multiplex PCR, and TCRdb kept only the in-frame ones, dropping some. The data hold 25,000 or so clones, with about two thirds observed a single time. Study-wide findings and caveats: Nothing has yet pinned down what causes the repertoire differences, possibly disease activity or prior therapy. Those patients who began receiving nivolumab less than 1 year after ASCT had lower diversity, and they were excluded. By cycle point C4D1, TCR diversity had risen significantly in CD4+ cells (but not CD8+ cells).

Comments on this clone: Its antigen is unidentified.

The chain joins TRBV18 to TRBJ2-1; D perhaps matches TRBD2 (6 bases). The sample in question was peripheral blood mononuclear cells (PBMCs), obtained at baseline. This TCR derives from a human donor with classical Hodgkin lymphoma. The CDR3 sequence: CASSRGEQYNEQFF. The CDR3 DNA follows: TGTGCCAGCTCACGCGGGGAGCAATACAATGAGCAGTTCTTC.